This TCR beta chain is from a study of Graves' ophthalmopathy and Graves' hyperthyroidism. CDR3 regions of TCR beta were amplified from RNA transcripts. HTBI primers primed a first-round RT-PCR, and a second-round multiplex PCR followed. MiXCR, applied by TCRdb to the multiplex PCR reads, yields one record per CDR3 protein. Of hundreds of thousands of distinct CDR3 sequences listed, 35% to 50% are singletons. CDR1 and CDR2 (germline): SQVTM, ANQGSEA. The CDR3 contains 13 residues. The J segment lost 8 bases and the V segment lost 4 bases, leaving 4 bases of the junction unmatched. The V call is TRBV29-1, the J call TRBJ2-1, with 11 nucleotides matching TRBD2. The sequence was collected from an adult man with Graves' ophthalmopathy. The sample consisted of peripheral blood. CDR3 amino acids: CSVVTSGGDEQFF. CDR3 nucleotide sequence: TGCAGCGTTGTCACTAGCGGGGGAGATGAGCAGTTCTTC.